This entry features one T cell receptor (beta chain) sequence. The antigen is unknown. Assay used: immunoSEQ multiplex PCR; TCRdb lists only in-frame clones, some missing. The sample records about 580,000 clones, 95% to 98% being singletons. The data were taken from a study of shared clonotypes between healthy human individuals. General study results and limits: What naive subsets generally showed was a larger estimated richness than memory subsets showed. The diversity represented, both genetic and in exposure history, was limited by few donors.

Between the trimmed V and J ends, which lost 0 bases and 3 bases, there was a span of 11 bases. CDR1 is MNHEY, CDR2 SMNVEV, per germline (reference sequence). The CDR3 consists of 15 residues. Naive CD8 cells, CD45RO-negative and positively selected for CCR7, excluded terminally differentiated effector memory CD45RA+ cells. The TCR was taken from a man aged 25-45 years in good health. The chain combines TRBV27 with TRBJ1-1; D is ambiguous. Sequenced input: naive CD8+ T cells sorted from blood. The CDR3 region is CASSLSRRGDTEAFF. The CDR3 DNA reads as TGTGCCAGCAGTTTATCTCGACGCGGGGACACTGAAGCTTTCTTT.